This TCR beta chain was identified during a study of blood T cell repertoires in COVID-19. The assay was immunoSEQ multiplex PCR, and TCRdb's table has in-frame clones only and misses some. This table has tens of thousands of clones, approximately 85% appearing once. Trimming removed 5 bases from V and 9 bases from J, with 17 bases in between. Germline CDR1 reads SGHTA; CDR2 reads FQGNSA. This CDR3 contains 14 residues. The source material was peripheral blood. The source is a human donor in a cohort sampled during active COVID-19. The V call is TRBV7-2, the J call TRBJ2-1; D possibly corresponds to TRBD1 (8 bases). Written as DNA, the CDR3 is TGTGCCAGCAGCCCCGGACAGGGAGGGAGTGAGCAGTTCTTC. Residues: CASSPGQGGSEQFF.